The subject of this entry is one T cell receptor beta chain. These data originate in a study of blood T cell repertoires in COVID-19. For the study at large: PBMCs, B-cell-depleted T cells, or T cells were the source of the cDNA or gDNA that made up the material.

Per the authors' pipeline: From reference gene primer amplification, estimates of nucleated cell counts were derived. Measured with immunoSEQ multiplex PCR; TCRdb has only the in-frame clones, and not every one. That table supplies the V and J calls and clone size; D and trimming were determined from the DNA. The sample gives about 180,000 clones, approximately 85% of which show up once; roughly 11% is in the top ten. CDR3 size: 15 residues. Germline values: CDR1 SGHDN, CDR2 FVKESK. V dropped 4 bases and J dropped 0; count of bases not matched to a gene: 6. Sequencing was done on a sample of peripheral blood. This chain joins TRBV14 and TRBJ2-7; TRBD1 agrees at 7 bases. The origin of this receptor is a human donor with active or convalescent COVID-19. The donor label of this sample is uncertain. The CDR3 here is CASSRPAGGSYEQYF. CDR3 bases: TGTGCCAGCAGCCGCCCCGCAGGGGGCTCCTACGAGCAGTACTTC.